This TCR beta chain was sequenced in a study of CD8 T cells in ankylosing spondylitis. The germline V and J ends were trimmed by 3 bases and 6 bases, with 8 bases remaining between them. The CDR3 totals 12 residues. CDR1 and CDR2 from the germline V gene are SGHRS and YFSETQ. The study's findings and limits: Apparently characteristic of ankylosing spondylitis blood was a TCR beta motif (roughly 8 highly homologous variants).

In this sample, this clonotype turned up many times. What it binds is not known. TCRdb fed the 5' RACE reads into MiXCR, producing one record per CDR3 protein. The sample consists of around 450,000 distinct CDR3 sequences, approximately 26% of them appearing once. The sequence derives from a male donor with ankylosing spondylitis. The material sequenced was blood, either unsorted or a sorted T cell fraction (not recorded which). V is TRBV5-1 and J is TRBJ2-3; D remains ambiguous. In DNA, the CDR3 is TGCGCCAGCAGCTGGGAAGGGGATACGCAGTATTTT. This sequence encodes CASSWEGDTQYF.